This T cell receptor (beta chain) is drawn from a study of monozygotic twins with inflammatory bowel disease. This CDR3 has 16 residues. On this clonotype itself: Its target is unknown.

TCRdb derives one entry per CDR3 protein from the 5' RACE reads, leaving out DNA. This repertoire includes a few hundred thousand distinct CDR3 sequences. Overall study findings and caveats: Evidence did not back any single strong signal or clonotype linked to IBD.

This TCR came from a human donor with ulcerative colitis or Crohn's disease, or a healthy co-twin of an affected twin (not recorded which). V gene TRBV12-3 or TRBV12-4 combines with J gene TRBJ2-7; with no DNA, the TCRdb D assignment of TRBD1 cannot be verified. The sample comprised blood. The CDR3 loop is CASSRSGTARYYEQYF.